Below, one T cell receptor (beta chain) is given with its context. This record comes from a study of cytomegalovirus exposure and HLA in healthy donors. The CDR3 is 16 residues long. Unmatched junction bases numbered 10, after V lost 2 bases and J lost 4 bases. Germline V gene sequence: CDR1 SGHDT, CDR2 YYEEEE. Donors were ostensibly healthy at sampling, although undocumented immune exposures were probable. Primers included in the PCR were 60 Vbeta and 13 Jbeta primers. Clones were read by immunoSEQ multiplex PCR, and TCRdb kept only the in-frame ones, dropping some. The sample records about 120,000 clones, 50% to 65% being singletons.

This TCR was sampled from a man aged 40-49 years in good health and CMV-seropositive. The chain joins TRBV5-6 to TRBJ2-3; TRBD2 matches at 7 bases. The material sequenced was PBMCs. The CDR3 loop is CASSLGGGGISDTQYF. The CDR3 nucleotides read TGTGCCAGCAGCTTAGGAGGCGGGGGTATCTCAGATACGCAGTATTTT.